Below, 19 T cell receptor beta chains from the same sample are listed, as sequenced in a study of T-cell reconstitution after alpha-beta-depleted transplantation in children (dated by TCRdb to about 2016). Receptor libraries were prepared by PCR. The run used an Illumina HiSeq 2500. TCR library preparation used molecular barcoding, with unique molecular identifiers applied to normalize quantification of the TCRbeta repertoire. The public reads were run again by TCRdb, first through fastp at Q25 and then through MiXCR, and only productive beta chains were kept. Rows with a matching CDR3 protein are joined into one entry that keeps the most common DNA and genes. This sample comprises 360,000 or so distinct CDR3 sequences, roughly 22% of them detected only once. Of the sample, 3.8% falls within the top ten clones. The source was PBMCs from the stem cell graft donor, collected from the stem cell graft. The receptors were gathered from a human donor who donated a stem cell graft to a child with acute myeloid leukemia.

The rearrangement uses TRBV7-3 and TRBJ2-3, with a possible D match to TRBD2 (6 bases). V gave up 3 bases and J gave up 0 bases, with 10 bases separating them. The CDR3 covers 15 residues. From germline, CDR1 is SGHTA and CDR2 FQGTGA. This chain's CDR3 is CASSFSGFSTDTQYF. The CDR3 coding sequence is TGTGCCAGCAGCTTCAGCGGGTTCAGCACAGATACGCAGTATTTT. Complete variable domain (other parts from reference TRBV7-3 and TRBJ2-3): GAGVSQTPSNKVTEKGKYVELRCDPISGHTALYWYRQSLGQGPEFLIYFQGTGAADDSGLPNDRFFAVRPEGSVSTLKIQRTERGDSAVYLCASSFSGFSTDTQYFGPGTRLTVL.

V is TRBV29-1 and J is TRBJ2-7, with D perhaps matching TRBD2 (8 bases). The germline gives CDR1 SQVTM, CDR2 ANQGSEA. This CDR3 contains 14 residues. Trimming left V 5 bases short and J 2 bases short, with 16 bases between. The DNA for the CDR3 is TGCAGCGTTCGGGGGGGGACAGCTACCTACGAGCAGTACTTC. Translated, it gives CSVRGGTATYEQYF.

This clonotype was observed a few times. The V call is TRBV10-3, the J call TRBJ2-3; D is undetermined. The V gene lost 9 bases and the J gene lost 0 bases, with 10 bases spanning the gap. This CDR3 has 13 amino acids. The germline gives CDR1 ENHRY, CDR2 SYGVKD. CDR3 coding DNA: TGTGCCATGCGAGGTCTTAGCACAGATACGCAGTATTTT. Translation: CAMRGLSTDTQYF.

The rearrangement uses TRBV7-2 and TRBJ2-1; 13 nucleotides match TRBD2. The CDR3 is made up of 15 amino acids. Germline values: CDR1 SGHTA, CDR2 FQGNSA. Losses at the gene ends were 5 bases for V and 6 bases for J; bases not matched to a gene: 4. CDR3 residues: CASSPGLAGANEQFF. CDR3 nucleotide sequence: TGTGCCAGCAGCCCCGGACTAGCGGGAGCCAATGAGCAGTTCTTC.

This clonotype has more than one count but fewer than ten. The chain carries TRBV5-1 and TRBJ2-1; D tentatively reads TRBD1 or TRBD2 (6 bases each). V was clipped by 4 bases and J by 9 bases, with 11 bases between them. This CDR3 spans 12 amino acids. CDR1 and CDR2 (germline): SGHRS, YFSETQ. This chain's CDR3 is CASSEGGSEQFF. Written as DNA, the CDR3 is TGCGCCAGCAGCGAGGGGGGAAGTGAGCAGTTCTTC.

Note on this clonotype: The junction shows a germline mismatch at one end, possibly a read error. The V call is TRBV24-1, the J call TRBJ2-5; D ambiguous. Per germline, CDR1 KGHDR and CDR2 SFDVKD. This CDR3 contains 12 residues. Here the CDR3 reads CAASKNSETQYF. DNA of the CDR3: TGTGCCGCCAGCAAAAATTCGGAGACCCAGTACTTC.

The V call is TRBV28, the J call TRBJ2-2, with D perhaps matching TRBD1 (5 bases). Trimming took off 2 bases at V and 4 bases at J, with 11 bases between the two ends. This CDR3 is 15 amino acids long. Germline CDR1 and CDR2: MDHEN and SYDVKM. This CDR3 is CASSLPHQGTGELFF. The CDR3 DNA reads as TGTGCCAGCAGTTTACCACATCAGGGCACCGGGGAGCTGTTTTTT.

This chain uses TRBV4-1 with TRBJ2-2, with TRBD2 matching over 11 bases. From germline, CDR1 is MGHRA and CDR2 YSYEKL. V was clipped by 4 bases and J by 4 bases; unmatched bases: 5. The CDR3 runs to 16 residues. CDR3 DNA sequence: TGCGCCAGCAGCCGTAGCGGGAGGGCCTTCACCGGGGAGCTGTTTTTT. Protein: CASSRSGRAFTGELFF.

This clonotype has a handful of counts. The gene calls are TRBV5-1 and TRBJ1-6; perhaps TRBD1 as D (5 bases). Germline CDR1 is SGHRS and CDR2 is YFSETQ. The CDR3 is made up of 15 amino acids. The V and J ends lost 4 bases and 8 bases respectively, with 16 bases between them. CDR3 DNA sequence: TGCGCCAGCAGCCGGGACTCCCATGGGGATTCACCCCTCCACTTT. Translation gives CASSRDSHGDSPLHF. The variable domain in full, completed from reference TRBV5-1 and TRBJ1-6, reads KAGVTQTPRYLIKTRGQQVTLSCSPISGHRSVSWYQQTPGQGLQFLFEYFSETQRNKGNFPGRFSGRQFSNSRSEMNVSTLELGDSALYLCASSRDSHGDSPLHFGNGTRLTVT.

The chain uses TRBV6-2 or TRBV6-3 and TRBJ1-1; TRBD1 might be the D (6 bases). Germline loops: CDR1 MNHEY, CDR2 SVGEGT. Trimming took off 8 bases at V and 4 bases at J, with 17 bases between the two ends. This CDR3 is 14 amino acids long. The CDR3 bases are TGTGCCAGCGGGCGTGGGGGGGCCGGCACTGAAGCTTTCTTT. Translated: CASGRGGAGTEAFF.

There are many counts of this clonotype. The J gene is TRBJ2-1, the V gene TRBV4-3; the match to TRBD1 covers 7 bases. Trimming cost V 0 bases and J 4 bases; bases outside gene matches: 15. This CDR3 region has 19 residues. CDR1 is LGHNA, CDR2 YSLEER, per germline. The CDR3 here is CASSQESSSRGRRYNEQFF. CDR3 bases: TGCGCCAGCAGCCAAGAGTCTTCGTCAAGGGGGCGGAGGTACAATGAGCAGTTCTTC.

J is TRBJ2-7 and V is TRBV9; TRBD2 matches 9 bases. Losses at the gene ends were 0 bases for V and 7 bases for J; bases not matched to a gene: 8. The CDR3 length is 15 residues. Germline V lookup: CDR1 SGDLS, CDR2 YYNGEE. The CDR3 loop is CASSVGFSGSFEQYF. CDR3 nucleotide sequence: TGTGCCAGCAGCGTAGGGTTTAGCGGGAGTTTTGAGCAGTACTTC.

This clonotype was observed a few times. This rearrangement joins TRBV12-3 or TRBV12-4 to TRBJ2-7; D uncertain. This CDR3 is 14 amino acids long. Trimming took 5 bases from V and 3 from J, leaving 14 bases between them. CDR3 residues: CASSPHRWGYEQYF. CDR3 coding DNA: TGTGCCAGCAGTCCCCATAGGTGGGGCTACGAGCAGTACTTC.

This rearrangement joins TRBV27 to TRBJ2-1; D is possibly TRBD1 (6 bases). From germline, CDR1 is MNHEY and CDR2 SMNVEV (reference sequence). The germline V and J ends were trimmed by 6 bases and 9 bases, with 24 bases remaining between them. The CDR3 contains 16 residues. The CDR3 DNA reads TGTGCCAGCAGGGGGGCGACACCACCAGTAGAGAGTGAGCAGTTCTTC. This codes for CASRGATPPVESEQFF.

This clonotype was recorded many times. The chain recombines TRBV25-1 with TRBJ2-1, with D tentatively TRBD1 (5 bases). The germline gives CDR1 MGHDK, CDR2 SYGVNS. V was cut by 1 base and J by 1 base, with 11 bases left in between. The CDR3 spans 16 residues. The DNA for the CDR3 is TGTGCCAGCAGTGAATCGAGCAGGGATTCCTACAATGAGCAGTTCTTC. It yields the protein CASSESSRDSYNEQFF.

The rearrangement joins TRBV27 to TRBJ1-1; D unclear. CDR1 is MNHEY, CDR2 SMNVEV, per germline (reference sequence). V lost 6 bases to trimming and J lost 3 bases, with 11 bases between them. The CDR3 length is 13 residues. CDR3 loop: CASSLTQYTEAFF. Written as DNA, the CDR3 is TGTGCCAGCAGCCTGACCCAATACACTGAAGCTTTCTTT.

V is TRBV5-6 and J is TRBJ2-3, with 16 bases that match TRBD2. The CDR3 length is 19 residues. The junction had 5 bases not matched to a gene; V was cut back by 0 bases and J by 1 base. Germline V gene lookup returns CDR1 SGHDT and CDR2 YYEEEE. The CDR3 sequence is CASSLGGTSGRAGTDTQYF. DNA for the CDR3: TGTGCCAGCAGCTTGGGGGGGACTAGCGGGAGGGCCGGCACAGATACGCAGTATTTT. Together with reference TRBV5-6 and TRBJ2-3, the CDR3 gives the full variable domain: DAGVTQSPTHLIKTRGQQVTLRCSPKSGHDTVSWYQQALGQGPQFIFQYYEEEERQRGNFPDRFSGHQFPNYSSELNVNALLLGDSALYLCASSLGGTSGRAGTDTQYFGPGTRLTVL.

The chain uses TRBV7-2 and TRBJ2-3; 9 bases fit TRBD2. J was trimmed by 14 bases and V by 5 bases; bases with no gene match: 11. This CDR3 is built from 13 residues. Germline V lookup: CDR1 SGHTA, CDR2 FQGNSA. As DNA, the CDR3 is TGTGCCAGCAGCCCCAATAGTAGCGGGAGACTGTATTTT. It specifies CASSPNSSGRLYF.

This clonotype was detected many times. The CDR3 region has the DNA TGTGCCAGCAGCTTATGGCTCAGCCAACGCTATGGCTACACCTTC. This sequence encodes CASSLWLSQRYGYTF. The rearrangement joins TRBV7-9 to TRBJ1-2; D is undetermined. Germline CDR1 is SEHNR and CDR2 is FQNEAQ (reference sequence). V was cut by 2 bases and J by 4 bases, with 14 bases left in between. The CDR3 consists of 15 residues.